Listed below are T cell receptor beta chains from one sample, sequenced in a study of early T cells in non-severe SARS-CoV-2 infection. TCRdb independently ran MiXCR on the 5' RACE reads; one entry per CDR3 protein. Among around 50,000 distinct CDR3 sequences, around 12% were seen once, and the ten largest hold 2.5% to 3%. What was sequenced was whole blood. The receptor set was obtained from an adult who was a healthcare worker with PCR-confirmed SARS-CoV-2 infection or an uninfected control (not recorded which). Both conserved end residues are part of each CDR3. The D gene is left open where the match is weak. Part of the rows lack a size; the others show once, few, many or a class for expanded clones.

TRBV6-5	TRBD1	few	TRBJ1-5	TGTGCCAGCAGAAGGACAGGGATTGATCAGCCCCAGCATTTT	CASRRTGIDQPQHF
TRBV12-3/TRBV12-4	-	many	TRBJ2-2	TGTGCCAGCAGTCAGGGTCTCGAGGGCACCGGGGAGCTGTTTTTT	CASSQGLEGTGELFF
TRBV29-1	-	many	TRBJ2-1	TGCAGCGTTGAAGATCCCAATGAGCAGTTCTTC	CSVEDPNEQFF
TRBV20-1	TRBD1	many	TRBJ1-5	TGCAGTGCTAGAAGCTGGACAGGGGGCCGTAGAGGCAATCAGCCCCAGCATTTT	CSARSWTGGRRGNQPQHF
TRBV5-1	TRBD2	many	TRBJ2-1	TGCGCCAGCAGCTATCTAGCGGGAGGGCCCAATGAGCAGTTCTTC	CASSYLAGGPNEQFF
TRBV25-1	TRBD1	many	TRBJ2-1	TGTGCCAGCAGTGACCGAGACAGGGCGGGTTACAATGAGCAGTTCTTC	CASSDRDRAGYNEQFF
TRBV27	-	few	TRBJ1-1	TGTGCCAGCAGTTTCGACAGTGTGAACACTGAAGCTTTCTTT	CASSFDSVNTEAFF
TRBV11-2	-	many	TRBJ1-2	TGTGCCAGCAGCCTAGAGACAGGTTCCTATGGCTACACCTTC	CASSLETGSYGYTF
TRBV29-1	TRBD2	many	TRBJ2-1	TGCAGCGTTCGGGCAGGCGGGGGCAATGAGCAGTTCTTC	CSVRAGGGNEQFF
TRBV5-1	TRBD2	-	TRBJ2-1	TGCGCCAGCAGCGATGGACTAGTTAGGGATGAGCAGTTCTTC	CASSDGLVRDEQFF
TRBV2	-	many	TRBJ1-4	TGTGCCAGCAGTGGACCGGCGACGGGGAATGAAAAACTGTTTTTT	CASSGPATGNEKLFF
TRBV5-1	-	many	TRBJ1-2	TGCGCCAGCAGCTTGGGTACGTCGCGGCCTTCACTCACCTTC	CASSLGTSRPSLTF
TRBV20-1	-	many	TRBJ1-3	TGCAGTGCCGCCCGGGACAACTCTGGAAACACCATATATTTT	CSAARDNSGNTIYF
TRBV12-3/TRBV12-4	-	few	TRBJ1-1	TGTGCCAGCGGACCCTCAGGGCGGAACACTGAAGCTTTCTTT	CASGPSGRNTEAFF
TRBV28	TRBD2	many	TRBJ2-7	TGTGCCAGCAGCCACGGGGGGACCGCCCGGTACGAGCAGTACTTC	CASSHGGTARYEQYF
TRBV10-2	TRBD2	-	TRBJ2-2	TGCGCCAGCAGAAGTAGCGGGAGGGCCGCTACCGGGGAGCTGTTTTTT	CASRSSGRAATGELFF
TRBV12-3/TRBV12-4	TRBD2	many	TRBJ2-7	TGTGCCAGCAGTTTTGTCTTCGGACTAGCGACCGAGCAGTACTTC	CASSFVFGLATEQYF
TRBV6-2/TRBV6-3	-	-	TRBJ1-1	TGTGCCAGCAGTTACCGGGCAGACACTGAAGCTTTCTTT	CASSYRADTEAFF
TRBV6-2/TRBV6-3	TRBD2	few	TRBJ2-7	TGTGCCAGCAGTTACTCGAGTAGCGGGTCCTCCTACGAGCAGTACTTC	CASSYSSSGSSYEQYF
TRBV7-8	-	few	TRBJ2-7	TGTGCCAGCAGTTCGCGGCCTAGCTCCTACGAGCAGTACTTC	CASSSRPSSYEQYF
TRBV12-5	-	many	TRBJ2-1	TGTGCTAGTGGTTTCGGAGACAATGAGCAGTTCTTC	CASGFGDNEQFF
TRBV24-1	-	-	TRBJ2-7	TGTGTCACCAGTGACCCGGACAGCTACGAGCAGTACTTC	CVTSDPDSYEQYF
TRBV6-2/TRBV6-3	TRBD1	many	TRBJ1-2	TGTGCCAGCAGGTCCCCGGGACAGGGTGGCTACACCTTC	CASRSPGQGGYTF
TRBV10-2	-	few	TRBJ2-5	TGCGCCAGCAGTGCGGGAACGATTGCTGAGACCCAGTACTTC	CASSAGTIAETQYF
TRBV4-1	-	-	TRBJ2-7	TGCGCCAGCAGCCGTGGGCAGGCGGCAGACTACGAGCAGTACTTC	CASSRGQAADYEQYF
TRBV7-6	TRBD1	many	TRBJ2-2	TGTGCCAGCAGCTCGATTCCGCAGGGGGCGGACACCGGGGAGCTGTTTTTT	CASSSIPQGADTGELFF
TRBV29-1	-	-	TRBJ1-4	TGCAGCGGACGGGCAAATGAAAAACTGTTTTTT	CSGRANEKLFF
TRBV27	-	few	TRBJ1-4	TGTGCCAGCAGATTCAGCCCAACTAATGAAAAACTGTTTTTT	CASRFSPTNEKLFF
TRBV12-3/TRBV12-4	-	many	TRBJ1-4	TGTGCCAGCAGTTTAGCGGGGACTGAAAAACTGTTTTTT	CASSLAGTEKLFF
TRBV7-3	-	few	TRBJ1-1	TGTGCCAGCAGCTTAACGGGGTCTGGAGACACTGAAGCTTTCTTT	CASSLTGSGDTEAFF
TRBV7-2	-	many	TRBJ2-7	TGTGCCAGCAGCTTAGCCGGGACTGACTCCGTGGGCTACGAGCAGTACTTC	CASSLAGTDSVGYEQYF